This is a list of T cell receptor beta chains from one sample in a study of regulatory T cells in long-lasting Graves disease. One entry per CDR3 protein results from TCRdb running MiXCR on the multiplex PCR reads. The sample includes 450,000 to 600,000 distinct CDR3 sequences, 13% seen only once; the top ten take 10%. The same sample was also used in a study of T cells in Graves' hyperthyroidism and ophthalmopathy.

Sample: peripheral blood mononuclear cells (PBMCs), taken at new diagnosis, from a patient treated with antithyroid drugs. The receptors were gathered from a man aged 30 to 39 with Graves disease. The CDR3 runs from the conserved cysteine through the conserved F or W. The D gene is left open where the match is weak. Size is stated for part of the rows, as once, few or many counts, or as a class when the clone is expanded.

CDR3nt,CDR3aa,v_gene,abundance,d_gene,j_gene
TGTGCCAACAAAGCGCCTTGGCAAGCTTTCTTT,CANKAPWQAFF,TRBV2,few,.,TRBJ1-1
TGTGCCAGCAGCTTACGACTAGCGGGTAGCTCTGGGGCCAACGTCCTGACTTTC,CASSLRLAGSSGANVLTF,TRBV11-2,many,TRBD2,TRBJ2-6
TGTGCCAGCAGGTCTCAGGGGGGACCTGACTCCTACGAGCAGTACTTC,CASRSQGGPDSYEQYF,TRBV7-9,many,.,TRBJ2-7
TGCGCCAGCAGCCCCCTGGGTGACTCTGGGGCCAACGTCCTGACTTTC,CASSPLGDSGANVLTF,TRBV4-1,.,.,TRBJ2-6
TGCGCCAGCAGCTTGACTAGCGGGACAGATACGCGGTATTTT,CASSLTSGTDTRYF,TRBV5-1,.,TRBD2,TRBJ2-3
TGTGCCTGGATAGGTGTTAACTATGGCTACACCTTC,CAWIGVNYGYTF,TRBV30,.,.,TRBJ1-2
TGTGCCAGCAGCTTGAGAAGCCAGGGCAATGAGCAGTTCTTC,CASSLRSQGNEQFF,TRBV5-5,many,.,TRBJ2-1
TGCAGTGCTAGTGCCAGCCAAGAGACCCAGTACTTC,CSASASQETQYF,TRBV20-1,many,.,TRBJ2-5
TGCGCCAGCCGACCCTTTGAAAGCTCCTACAATGAGCAGTTCTTC,CASRPFESSYNEQFF,TRBV5-1,many,.,TRBJ2-1
TGCGCCAGCACCTCCCCGGGGGGCGCTGGGGCCAACGTCCTGACTTTC,CASTSPGGAGANVLTF,TRBV5-1,many,.,TRBJ2-6
TGTGCCAGCAGTGCCGAAGAGGGGACTAGCGGATACAATGAGCAGTTCTTC,CASSAEEGTSGYNEQFF,TRBV6-1,many,TRBD2,TRBJ2-1
TGTGCCAGCAGCCCCGCCAAGCTTGCGAGCAATCAGCCCCAGCATTTT,CASSPAKLASNQPQHF,TRBV5-5,many,.,TRBJ1-5
TGTGCCAGCATCGACGGGACAGGGGTATCCGGAACCCTCCACTTT,CASIDGTGVSGTLHF,TRBV6-2/TRBV6-3,few,TRBD1,TRBJ1-6
TGTGCCAGTAGAGTTGCCCGGGAGCTGTTTTTT,CASRVARELFF,TRBV19,.,.,TRBJ2-2
TGTGCCTGGAGGGGGAGACTCGGGACTAGCGGGACGGAGACCCAGTACTTC,CAWRGRLGTSGTETQYF,TRBV30,.,TRBD2,TRBJ2-5
TGCGCCAGCGGCTTAGGGAGCGCAGATACGCAGTATTTT,CASGLGSADTQYF,TRBV5-1,few,.,TRBJ2-3
TGCAGCGCACCAAGGGTCGGCGAGCAGTTCTTC,CSAPRVGEQFF,TRBV29-1,many,.,TRBJ2-1
TGTGCCAGCAGCTTGAAGGGCGGGGGAGGTGGCAATGAGCAGTTCTTC,CASSLKGGGGGNEQFF,TRBV5-6,few,TRBD2,TRBJ2-1
TGTGCCAGCAGTTTATTGGGACAGGGGATCCACGAGCAGTACTTC,CASSLLGQGIHEQYF,TRBV27,many,TRBD1,TRBJ2-7
TGTGCCAGCAGCTTGGGGCTAGCGGTGCAGTATTTT,CASSLGLAVQYF,TRBV5-6,.,TRBD2,TRBJ2-3
TGTGCCAGCAGCCCCGCACCTACAGCATTATTATTCACCGGGGAGCTGTTTTTT,CASSPAPTALLFTGELFF,TRBV27,.,.,TRBJ2-2
TGTGCCTCTTCCGGGACAGGGGGCTTGGGCACTGAAGCTTTCTTT,CASSGTGGLGTEAFF,TRBV30,many,TRBD1,TRBJ1-1
TGTGCCATCAGTGGGCCCGGGACAGGGTTTGGGGAGCAGTACTTC,CAISGPGTGFGEQYF,TRBV10-3,many,TRBD1,TRBJ2-7
TGTGCCAGCAGCTTAGTCCGGGGGGCAGATACGCAGTATTTT,CASSLVRGADTQYF,TRBV7-8,many,TRBD2,TRBJ2-3
TGTGCCAGCAGCTTGGGGCCGGGGACCACAGATACGCAGTATTTT,CASSLGPGTTDTQYF,TRBV7-2,.,.,TRBJ2-3
TGTGCCAGCAGTTTATCACCTAGCGGGAGGGCCGATGAGCAGTTCTTC,CASSLSPSGRADEQFF,TRBV27,.,TRBD2,TRBJ2-1
TGTGCCAGCAGTTTACAGGGTTTGGGGCAGCCCCAGCATTTT,CASSLQGLGQPQHF,TRBV12-3/TRBV12-4,many,.,TRBJ1-5